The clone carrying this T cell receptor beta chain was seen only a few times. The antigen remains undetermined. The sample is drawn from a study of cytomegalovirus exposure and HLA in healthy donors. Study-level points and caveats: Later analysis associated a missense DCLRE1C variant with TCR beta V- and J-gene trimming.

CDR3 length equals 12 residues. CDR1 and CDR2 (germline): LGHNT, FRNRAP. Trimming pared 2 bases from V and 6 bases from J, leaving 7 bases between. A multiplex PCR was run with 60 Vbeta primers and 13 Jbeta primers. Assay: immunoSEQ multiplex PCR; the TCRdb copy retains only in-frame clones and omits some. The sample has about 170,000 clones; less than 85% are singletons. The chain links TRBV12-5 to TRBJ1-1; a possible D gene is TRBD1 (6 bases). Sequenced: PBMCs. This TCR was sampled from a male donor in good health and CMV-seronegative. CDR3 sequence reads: CASGLWGPEAFF. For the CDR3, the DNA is TGTGCTAGTGGTTTGTGGGGGCCTGAAGCTTTCTTT.